This is a list of T cell receptor beta chains from one sample in a study of blood T cell repertoires in COVID-19. TCRdb's copy holds only in-frame clones and misses some; the assay was immunoSEQ multiplex PCR. Of some 45,000 clones listed, about four fifths are singletons. Specimen: peripheral blood. The source of these receptors is a woman in her fifties or sixties with acute or convalescent COVID-19. Both conserved end residues are part of each CDR3. The D gene is left open where the match is weak. Size tells how often a clone was seen (once, few, many) or the class of an expanded clone, and some rows leave it out.

TRBV2,NA,NA,TRBJ1-2,TGTGCCAGCAGTCAGGGTTATGGCTACACCTTC,CASSQGYGYTF
TRBV6-4,NA,NA,TRBJ2-2,TGTGCCAGCAGTTCGACAGCCGGGGGGGAGCTGTTTTTT,CASSSTAGGELFF
TRBV6-5,NA,NA,TRBJ2-1,TGTGCCAGCGGGCGGGGTCGCTCCTACAATGAGCAGTTCTTC,CASGRGRSYNEQFF
TRBV6-6,TRBD1,NA,TRBJ1-3,TGTGCCAGCAGCCATCTAGAGACAGGGGCCGTTTACACCATATATTTT,CASSHLETGAVYTIYF
TRBV6-2/TRBV6-3,TRBD1,NA,TRBJ2-7,TGTGCCAGCAGTACCATGACAGGGTCCTACGAGCAGTACTTC,CASSTMTGSYEQYF
TRBV24-1,TRBD1,NA,TRBJ2-7,TGTGCCACCAGTGCCGCCGGGACAGGCAACGAGCAGTACTTC,CATSAAGTGNEQYF
TRBV23-1,NA,NA,TRBJ1-6,TGCGCCAGCAACCCAGGACAGCCCTATAATTCACCCCTCCACTTT,CASNPGQPYNSPLHF
TRBV5-1,NA,NA,TRBJ2-1,TGCGCCAGCACAGGGCTCTTGGACTCCTACAATGAGCAGTTCTTC,CASTGLLDSYNEQFF
TRBV6-5,NA,NA,TRBJ1-2,TGTGCCAGCAGTTATGGGGGCGAGTATGGCTACACCTTC,CASSYGGEYGYTF
TRBV24-1,NA,NA,TRBJ2-2,TGTGCCACCAGTGACACGGGACAAGTGAACACCGGGGAGCTGTTTTTT,CATSDTGQVNTGELFF
TRBV7-2,NA,NA,TRBJ1-1,TGTGCCAGCAGCTGGCAGAGACACCCGAACACTGAAGCTTTCTTT,CASSWQRHPNTEAFF
TRBV12-5,TRBD1,NA,TRBJ1-1,TGTGCTAGTGGTTTGCCCTCCGGGACAGTTAACACTGAAGCTTTCTTT,CASGLPSGTVNTEAFF
TRBV2,TRBD2,NA,TRBJ2-1,TGTGCCAGCAGTGAGTTAACTAGCGGGGGGTCTGAGCAGTTCTTC,CASSELTSGGSEQFF
TRBV11-2,TRBD1,NA,TRBJ1-2,TGTGCCAGCAGTCAGGGACAGGGGGCCTTCTATGGCTACACCTTC,CASSQGQGAFYGYTF
TRBV2,NA,NA,TRBJ2-7,TGTGCCAGCAGTGGACAGGGAGGCGAGCAGTACTTC,CASSGQGGEQYF
TRBV18,TRBD2,NA,TRBJ2-2,TGTGCCAGCTCAGAGGGACTAGCGGGCACCGGGGAGCTGTTTTTT,CASSEGLAGTGELFF
TRBV2,NA,NA,TRBJ1-2,TGTGCCAGCAGTGAAGTCATGACAGATGGCTACACCTTC,CASSEVMTDGYTF
TRBV7-9,NA,NA,TRBJ2-7,TGTGCCAGCAGTCGGACTCCCTCCTACGAGCAGTACTTC,CASSRTPSYEQYF
TRBV11-3,TRBD1,NA,TRBJ2-7,TGTGCCAGCAGCGGACGCGACAGGGTCCACGAGCAGTACTTC,CASSGRDRVHEQYF
TRBV4-1,NA,NA,TRBJ2-2,TGCGCCAGCAGCCAAGACGGGTGGGGGGTCTTAAACACCGGGGAGCTGTTTTTT,CASSQDGWGVLNTGELFF
TRBV2,TRBD1,NA,TRBJ2-1,TGTGCCAGCCTAGTAGGGGACAGGGGGGTCAATGAGCAGTTCTTC,CASLVGDRGVNEQFF
TRBV5-8,TRBD1,NA,TRBJ2-7,TGTGCCAGCAGACCAACGACAGGGCCCTACGAGCAGTACTTC,CASRPTTGPYEQYF
TRBV6-5,NA,NA,TRBJ2-1,TGTGCCAGCAGTCCGGACAGATCCTCCTACAATGAGCAGTTCTTC,CASSPDRSSYNEQFF
TRBV29-1,TRBD1,NA,TRBJ1-2,TGCAGCGTTGACTCCGGGACAGGGTACTATGGCTACACCTTC,CSVDSGTGYYGYTF
TRBV5-6,NA,NA,TRBJ1-6,TGTGCCAGCAGCTGGGACACAGGGTCCGATTCACCCCTCCACTTT,CASSWDTGSDSPLHF
TRBV5-6,NA,once,TRBJ2-1,TGTGCCAGCAGCGAAGGGATTGGGAGCCGCGATGAGCAGTTCTTC,CASSEGIGSRDEQFF
TRBV27,NA,NA,TRBJ2-7,TGTGCCAGCAGTTTAATAGAGGGATACGAGCAGTACTTC,CASSLIEGYEQYF
TRBV2,TRBD2,NA,TRBJ2-1,TGTGCCAGCATGCGGGGGGGCTTGAATGAGCAGTTCTTC,CASMRGGLNEQFF
TRBV7-8,TRBD1,NA,TRBJ1-5,TGTGCCAGCAGCGTACAGGGGACCCTTAATCAGCCCCAGCATTTT,CASSVQGTLNQPQHF
TRBV5-1,TRBD1,NA,TRBJ1-2,TGCGCCAGCAGCAAGGACAGGGACCGTGGCTACACCTTC,CASSKDRDRGYTF
TRBV27,NA,NA,TRBJ1-2,TGTGCCAGCAGTTTCGACTTGACTTCTGGCTACACCTTC,CASSFDLTSGYTF
TRBV7-9,NA,few,TRBJ2-2,TGTGCCAGCAGCCCTATTACCGGGGAGCTGTTTTTT,CASSPITGELFF
TRBV19,NA,few,TRBJ1-4,TGTGCCAGTAGAGACAGTGGAACTAATGAAAAACTGTTTTTT,CASRDSGTNEKLFF
TRBV10-1,NA,few,TRBJ1-1,TGCGCCAGCAGAGCCAGGGAGAACACTGAAGCTTTCTTT,CASRARENTEAFF
TRBV7-6,TRBD1,NA,TRBJ2-7,TGTGCCAGCGCGCGGACAGGGGGGAACGAGCAGTACTTC,CASARTGGNEQYF
TRBV9,TRBD2,once,TRBJ2-7,TGTGCCAGCAGCGAAGGGACTAGCCCCCACGAGCAGTACTTC,CASSEGTSPHEQYF
TRBV10-3,NA,NA,TRBJ2-7,TGTGCCATCAGCACGGGACATTCCGAGCAGTACTTC,CAISTGHSEQYF
TRBV14,NA,NA,TRBJ2-3,TGTGCCAGCAGCCAGCCCCGGATGAGGACGCAGTATTTT,CASSQPRMRTQYF
TRBV2,TRBD1,NA,TRBJ2-1,TGTGCCAGCAGTTCCCGCCCCGGACAGGTTTCCTACAATGAGCAGTTCTTC,CASSSRPGQVSYNEQFF
TRBV5-4,NA,few,TRBJ1-1,TGTGCCAGCAGCTTGGACCCTAGGAACACTGAAGCTTTCTTT,CASSLDPRNTEAFF
TRBV19,NA,NA,TRBJ1-1,TGTGCCAGTACTATAGCGGGAAATGGGAACACTGAAGCTTTCTTT,CASTIAGNGNTEAFF
TRBV3-1/TRBV3-2,TRBD2,once,TRBJ2-7,TGTGCCAGCAGCCGATCTTCTAGCGGGGGGCACGAGCAGTACTTC,CASSRSSSGGHEQYF
TRBV14,TRBD1,NA,TRBJ1-6,TGTGCCAGCAGCCGGGCCGACAGGGGAATAGGGAATTCACCCCTCCACTTT,CASSRADRGIGNSPLHF